This T cell receptor (beta chain) was sequenced in a study of blood T cell repertoires in COVID-19. The CDR3 has 15 residues. Germline loops: CDR1 MNHEY, CDR2 SVGAGI. The ends lost 0 bases at V and 6 bases at J; junction bases unmatched: 8. Profiling relied on immunoSEQ multiplex PCR, and the TCRdb table lists in-frame clones only, not all of them. The sample gives 35,000 to 45,000 clones, nearly 90% of which show up once; about 12% is in the top ten. The sample comprised peripheral blood. This clonotype was obtained from a man in his 60s with active COVID-19. The J gene is TRBJ2-7, the V gene TRBV6-5; 7 bases map to TRBD2. CDR3 region: CASSYSGGSRSEQYF. CDR3 DNA: TGTGCCAGCAGTTACTCGGGAGGGAGTCGGTCCGAGCAGTACTTC.